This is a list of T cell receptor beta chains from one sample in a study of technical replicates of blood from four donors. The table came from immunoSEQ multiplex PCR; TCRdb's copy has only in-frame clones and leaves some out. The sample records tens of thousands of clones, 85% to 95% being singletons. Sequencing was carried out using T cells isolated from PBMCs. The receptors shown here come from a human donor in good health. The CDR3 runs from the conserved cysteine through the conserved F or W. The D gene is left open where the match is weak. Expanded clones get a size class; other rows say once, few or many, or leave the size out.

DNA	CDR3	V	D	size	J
TGTGCCAGCAGGCGGGCAGGCTATCAAGAGACCCAGTACTTC	CASRRAGYQETQYF	TRBV2	.	.	TRBJ2-5
TGTGCCAGCAGTTTAGTGCGTACAGATACGCAGTATTTT	CASSLVRTDTQYF	TRBV7-9	.	once	TRBJ2-3
TGTGCCAGCAGTCCTCGGACAGGGGGGCGCACTGAAGCTTTCTTT	CASSPRTGGRTEAFF	TRBV27	TRBD1	.	TRBJ1-1
TGTGCCAGCAGCTTAATTGGCGGGGGGGCTAGAAATGAGCAGTTCTTC	CASSLIGGGARNEQFF	TRBV7-3	TRBD2	.	TRBJ2-1
TGTGCCAGCAGTGAAGACGAAGGGGGGGGTTACACTGAGCAGTTCTTC	CASSEDEGGGYTEQFF	TRBV6-1	.	.	TRBJ2-1
TGTGCCAGCAGTGAAGCGCACAGTAGCAATCAGCCCCAGCATTTT	CASSEAHSSNQPQHF	TRBV6-1	.	once	TRBJ1-5
TGTGCCAGCAGCTCGCTAGGACAGGGGAGGTTCTATGGCTACACCTTC	CASSSLGQGRFYGYTF	TRBV5-5	TRBD1	once	TRBJ1-2
TGTGCCCTCAGAGGGCTAGCGGGGGGAGAGACCCAGTACTTC	CALRGLAGGETQYF	TRBV6-8	TRBD2	few	TRBJ2-5
TGTGCCAGTAGTACCCATCCACCCCTCCACTTT	CASSTHPPLHF	TRBV19	.	.	TRBJ1-6
TGTGCCAGCAGCCGCAGGAGGAACCAACAAGAGACCCAGTACTTC	CASSRRRNQQETQYF	TRBV6-5	.	.	TRBJ2-5
TGCAGCGTTGAAGGTCGGCGGTTCTCCTACAATGAGCAGTTCTTC	CSVEGRRFSYNEQFF	TRBV29-1	.	.	TRBJ2-1
TGTGCCAGCTCACCACCTGTCCAGGGGGCGACCGAGCAGTACTTC	CASSPPVQGATEQYF	TRBV18	TRBD1	.	TRBJ2-7
TGTGCCAGCGGCAGCGTAGAGCCCCAGCATTTT	CASGSVEPQHF	TRBV9	.	.	TRBJ1-5
TGTGCCAGTAGTAGACAGAACACTGAAGCTTTCTTT	CASSRQNTEAFF	TRBV19	.	.	TRBJ1-1
TGTGCCAGCAGCACCAGACAGGCGGAGGCTGGAAACACCATATATTTT	CASSTRQAEAGNTIYF	TRBV9	.	.	TRBJ1-3
TGTGCCAGTAGTGACAGGAACACTGAAGCTTTCTTT	CASSDRNTEAFF	TRBV19	.	few	TRBJ1-1
TGTGCCAGCAGTGTTGAGACAGGGTACACCGGGGAGCTGTTTTTT	CASSVETGYTGELFF	TRBV6-1	TRBD1	once	TRBJ2-2
TGTGCCAGCGGGGACTGGTGGATGGGCGAGACCCAGTACTTC	CASGDWWMGETQYF	TRBV6-1	.	.	TRBJ2-5
TGTGCCAGCAGCCCCTCGGGGGGCACTGAAGCTTTCTTT	CASSPSGGTEAFF	TRBV7-3	.	.	TRBJ1-1
TGTGCCAGCAGCTTAGGGAGCGATACGCAGTATTTT	CASSLGSDTQYF	TRBV11-3	.	.	TRBJ2-3
TGTGCCAGCAGCTTAGTAGCGGGGGGTGCGGAGACCCAGTACTTC	CASSLVAGGAETQYF	TRBV11-2	TRBD2	.	TRBJ2-5
TGTGCCAGCAGGGGGGGGGACCGATACGAGCAGTACTTC	CASRGGDRYEQYF	TRBV2	TRBD2	.	TRBJ2-7
TGTGCCAGCAGTACACCTGCCGGGAGAGCTTACGAGCAGTACTTC	CASSTPAGRAYEQYF	TRBV27	.	.	TRBJ2-7
TGTGCCAGCAGCGGGACAGGCACAGATACGCAGTATTTT	CASSGTGTDTQYF	TRBV9	.	once	TRBJ2-3
TGTGCCAGCGCCCTAGGAGACAGGGGGACCGAGGGAAACGTCTTC	CASALGDRGTEGNVF	TRBV2	TRBD1	.	TRBJ2-1
TGTGCCAGCAGCCCCTGGGGCGGGAGGGTACCGGGTCAGGGCTACGAGCAGTACTTC	CASSPWGGRVPGQGYEQYF	TRBV7-9	TRBD2	.	TRBJ2-7
TGTGCTAGTGGTCCCTCCCGGGATGGCACAGATACGCAGTATTTT	CASGPSRDGTDTQYF	TRBV12-5	.	once	TRBJ2-3
TGTGCCAGCAGCTATGGACCCCGGGGGGGCAATGAGCAGTTCTTC	CASSYGPRGGNEQFF	TRBV6-6	TRBD2	.	TRBJ2-1
TGTGCCAGCAGCTTGGGGGATCGGGGGTTGAACACTGAAGCTTTCTTT	CASSLGDRGLNTEAFF	TRBV7-3	.	.	TRBJ1-1
TGTGCCAGCAGCTTGGTCCCTCAACCGCGGGTAGGACACGAGCAGTACTTC	CASSLVPQPRVGHEQYF	TRBV5-4	.	once	TRBJ2-7
TGTGCCAGCATCAAAGAGGGTGGGCCCGACTACAATGAGCAGTTCTTC	CASIKEGGPDYNEQFF	TRBV2	.	.	TRBJ2-1
TGTGCCACAGGGGGATGGAGGAATGAAAAACTGTTTTTT	CATGGWRNEKLFF	TRBV25-1	TRBD1	.	TRBJ1-4
TGCGCCAGCAGTGAGCTTGACGAGCAGTACTTC	CASSELDEQYF	TRBV10-2	.	.	TRBJ2-7
TGCGCCAGCAGCTGGGCTAGCGGTAGCACAGATACGCAGTATTTT	CASSWASGSTDTQYF	TRBV4-1	TRBD2	.	TRBJ2-3
TGCAGCGCTTCTAGCGGTCTCGATGAGCAGTTCTTC	CSASSGLDEQFF	TRBV29-1	TRBD2	.	TRBJ2-1
TGTGCCAGCTCACCACCGAGCGACCGAGGCGAGACCCAGTACTTC	CASSPPSDRGETQYF	TRBV18	.	.	TRBJ2-5
TGTGCCTGGAGTGCAATACTCCGGACAGGGATTGACGGCTACACCTTC	CAWSAILRTGIDGYTF	TRBV30	TRBD1	.	TRBJ1-2
TGTGCCAGCAGGTTACTAGGCGAGCAGTACTTC	CASRLLGEQYF	TRBV6-6	.	.	TRBJ2-7
TGTGCCAGCAGCGTAGCTGAAGGGAGCAGGGGAACGGAGCAGTACTTC	CASSVAEGSRGTEQYF	TRBV9	.	.	TRBJ2-7
TGTGCCAGCACTCCCAGGGGTTTTGGAGGTGAAAAACTGTTTTTT	CASTPRGFGGEKLFF	TRBV6-1	.	.	TRBJ1-4
TGTGCCAGCAGTTTTACAACCAGCTACGAGCAGTACTTC	CASSFTTSYEQYF	TRBV27	.	.	TRBJ2-7
TGTGCCAGTAGTATGCTCTACTCTCTGGGGAGCTCCTATAATTCACCCCTCCACTTT	CASSMLYSLGSSYNSPLHF	TRBV19	.	.	TRBJ1-6
TGCGCCAGCAGTGAAAGGGGGAGGGACAATTCACCCCTCCACTTT	CASSERGRDNSPLHF	TRBV10-2	.	.	TRBJ1-6
TGTGCCAGCAGCGTAGACACCAGCTCCTACGAGCAGTACTTC	CASSVDTSSYEQYF	TRBV9	.	.	TRBJ2-7
TGTGCCAGCAGCTTAGCCTTCGCGGAGAAACCCAATGAGCAGTTCTTC	CASSLAFAEKPNEQFF	TRBV7-8	.	.	TRBJ2-1
TGTGCCAGCAGTGAACTCGGTGACACTGAAGCTTTCTTT	CASSELGDTEAFF	TRBV2	.	once	TRBJ1-1
TGTGCCAGCATGAGACAGCGCCTGGAGACCCAGTACTTC	CASMRQRLETQYF	TRBV2	.	.	TRBJ2-5
TGTGCCAGCAGCCCCTCGGGAGTCCTAACGCAGTATTTT	CASSPSGVLTQYF	TRBV7-9	.	.	TRBJ2-3
TGTGCCAGCAGCTTGGGAAACCCCGGGGTGGGTGAAAAACTGTTTTTT	CASSLGNPGVGEKLFF	TRBV5-5	.	.	TRBJ1-4
TGTGCCACCAGCAGTGGGGACAGGGGCCTCTATGGCTACACCTTC	CATSSGDRGLYGYTF	TRBV15	TRBD1	.	TRBJ1-2
TGTGCCACCCAACGAGCTAGCGGGAGTTCTGGAAATGAGCAGTTCTTC	CATQRASGSSGNEQFF	TRBV27	TRBD2	.	TRBJ2-1
TGTGCCAGCAGGTTGTTACAGGGTGCCGGGGAGCTGTTTTTT	CASRLLQGAGELFF	TRBV2	.	.	TRBJ2-2
TGCGCCAGCAGCTTCTTAGGGGCGCAAGAGACCCAGTACTTC	CASSFLGAQETQYF	TRBV5-1	.	.	TRBJ2-5
TGTGCCAGCAGTTTTACGGGGGGCGTAGCAACTAATGAAAAACTGTTTTTT	CASSFTGGVATNEKLFF	TRBV27	.	.	TRBJ1-4
TGTGCCAGTAGTATAGCGGGGTTCCGCTACGAGCAGTACTTC	CASSIAGFRYEQYF	TRBV19	.	.	TRBJ2-7
TGTGCCTGGTGCGTTGGGAGGAATACTGAAGCTTTCTTT	CAWCVGRNTEAFF	TRBV30	.	few	TRBJ1-1
TGTGCCAGCTCACCAGGGGGGGCGGTGAATCAGCCCCAGCATTTT	CASSPGGAVNQPQHF	TRBV18	.	.	TRBJ1-5
TGTGCCAGCAGCTTAGCGAGCGGGGCAACCTACGAGCAGTACTTC	CASSLASGATYEQYF	TRBV7-9	TRBD2	.	TRBJ2-7